The rows below give T cell receptor beta chains drawn from one sample of a study of metastatic and nonmetastatic thyroid tumors. Using MiXCR, TCRdb re-called clones from the PCR reads. The sample contains 20,000 to 25,000 clones, about 14% of which appear only once. The sequenced sample was tumor tissue. These receptors all stem from a female donor with papillary thyroid cancer or a benign thyroid nodule (not recorded which). Some clones in this sample may be carry-over from other donors' samples. Each CDR3 is given with its conserved first and last residue. A D gene is named only where the DNA matches it firmly. Clone size, where shown, is once, few, many, or a class for clones that have expanded.

j_call	d_call	v_call	clone_size	cdr3_nt	cdr3_aa
TRBJ2-2	NA	TRBV30	many	TGTGCCTGGCTCCCGATATCGCGGACCGGGGAGCTGTTTTTT	CAWLPISRTGELFF
TRBJ1-2	NA	TRBV20-1	many	TGCAGCGCCCCGGATATGAGTAACTATGGCTACACCTTC	CSAPDMSNYGYTF
TRBJ2-1	TRBD1	TRBV5-1	NA	TGCGCCAGCAGCTCCGGGACAGGCGTTGGCAATGAGCAGTTCTTC	CASSSGTGVGNEQFF
TRBJ1-5	NA	TRBV20-1	NA	TGCAGTGCTAGTCTGGTAGGGTCTGGTAGCAATCAGCCCCAGCATTTT	CSASLVGSGSNQPQHF
TRBJ2-7	NA	TRBV27	few	TGTGCCAGCAGAAGCTCCGGTGTAGCTGTAAACTACGAGCAGTACTTC	CASRSSGVAVNYEQYF
TRBJ2-3	TRBD2	TRBV9	many	TGTGCCAGCAGCGTAGCCGTCATAGGACTAGCGGGTTCCCAATCAGATACGCAGTATTTT	CASSVAVIGLAGSQSDTQYF
TRBJ1-4	NA	TRBV12-3/TRBV12-4	NA	TGTGCCAGCAGACCCGGGGACGGGGGGAATGTAGGTAATGAAAAACTGTTTTTT	CASRPGDGGNVGNEKLFF
TRBJ1-5	NA	TRBV19	many	TGTGCCAGTAGTATATTGATGGGTCCTGACGGCAATCAGCCCCAGCATTTT	CASSILMGPDGNQPQHF
TRBJ2-1	NA	TRBV9	many	TGTGCCAGCAGCGTAACCCCTACTTTCGAGCAGTTCTTC	CASSVTPTFEQFF
TRBJ1-6	TRBD1	TRBV6-1	many	TGTGCCAGCAGTGAAGAGGGGGCCAGTTCACCCCTCCACTTT	CASSEEGASSPLHF
TRBJ1-1	NA	TRBV29-1	many	TGCAGCGTTTTGGAGGTCGACACTGAAGCTTTCTTT	CSVLEVDTEAFF
TRBJ1-1	TRBD1	TRBV11-2	many	TGTGCCAGCAGCGAACAGGGGATATCGAACACTGAAGCTTTCTTT	CASSEQGISNTEAFF
TRBJ2-7	NA	TRBV6-5	many	TGTGCCAGCAGTTACCGGGTAGGGATCTACGAGCAGTACTTC	CASSYRVGIYEQYF
TRBJ2-7	NA	TRBV18	many	TGTGCCAGCTCACCACCTAGCGGTACCTACGAGCAGTACTTC	CASSPPSGTYEQYF
TRBJ1-2	NA	TRBV11-1	many	TGTGCCAGCAGCAACAGGAACCCCTTCAGTTCTGGCTACACCTTC	CASSNRNPFSSGYTF
TRBJ2-1	TRBD2	TRBV5-1	many	TGCGCCAGCAGCTTGCAATCAGCGGGAGGGCACAATGAGCAGTTCTTC	CASSLQSAGGHNEQFF
TRBJ2-3	NA	TRBV9	NA	TGTGCCAGCAGCGTAGTAGGAGGGGCCACAGATACGCAGTATTTT	CASSVVGGATDTQYF
TRBJ2-5	TRBD1	TRBV27	NA	TGTGCCAGCAGCTTCCTAGGGGGCGCGTTGGAGACTCAGTACTTC	CASSFLGGALETQYF
TRBJ1-1	NA	TRBV3-1	many	TGTGCCAGCAGGCCCTTGATTGGGAACACTGAAGCTTTCTTT	CASRPLIGNTEAFF
TRBJ2-1	TRBD1	TRBV5-1	NA	TGCTCCAGCAGCTACGTACAGGGGGATAGTGAGCAGTTCTTC	CSSSYVQGDSEQFF
TRBJ2-2	TRBD1	TRBV7-9	many	TGTGCCAGCAGCCTCTTCGGGGACAGGGGTTTTACCGGGGAGCTGTTTTTT	CASSLFGDRGFTGELFF
TRBJ1-5	TRBD1	TRBV19	many	TGTGCCAGTAGTACCGGACAGGGGGAAGTCTTTCAGCCCCAGCATTTT	CASSTGQGEVFQPQHF
TRBJ1-1	NA	TRBV4-1	many	TGCGCCAGCAGCCAAGATGCAGGAAACACTGAAGCTTTCTTT	CASSQDAGNTEAFF
TRBJ1-3	NA	TRBV7-2	many	TGTGCCAGCAGCTCGTCTCAGGGAAACACCATATATTTT	CASSSSQGNTIYF
TRBJ2-1	TRBD2	TRBV20-1	medium-sized	TGCAGTGCTAGAGACCCTCTAGCGGGATACAATGAGCAGTTCTTC	CSARDPLAGYNEQFF
TRBJ1-5	NA	TRBV6-4	many	TGTGCCAGCAGTGACTCTGGTGGTGCTAGTCCCCAGCATTTT	CASSDSGGASPQHF
TRBJ2-7	NA	TRBV5-1	many	TGCGCCAGCAGCCCCTCGGGGGAAACCTACGAGCAGTACTTC	CASSPSGETYEQYF
TRBJ2-1	NA	TRBV3-1	NA	TGTGCCAGCAGCCAAACGGGTGGGTGGGAGCATGAGCAGTTCTTC	CASSQTGGWEHEQFF
TRBJ1-1	TRBD1	TRBV7-9	many	TGTGCCAGCAGATCCGGGACAGAAAAAGCTTTCTTT	CASRSGTEKAFF
TRBJ2-7	NA	TRBV9	many	TGTGCCAGCAGCGTAGTTGGGGCGAGCGAGCAGTACTTC	CASSVVGASEQYF
TRBJ1-2	NA	TRBV6-2/TRBV6-3	medium-sized	TGTGCCAGCACCACCCCCCGAGTAGGTACGGGCTACACCTTC	CASTTPRVGTGYTF
TRBJ2-7	TRBD2	TRBV5-1	many	TGCGCCAGCAGGCCGGGACTAGCGGGAGGAGGGGACTACGAGCAGTACTTC	CASRPGLAGGGDYEQYF
TRBJ1-2	TRBD1	TRBV10-3	few	TGTGCCATCAGTACGGGACAGGCTAGATATGGCTACACCTTC	CAISTGQARYGYTF
TRBJ2-2	NA	TRBV6-1	NA	TGTGCCAGCAGCTCCCTAACCGAGACCGGGGAGCTGTTTTTT	CASSSLTETGELFF
TRBJ1-4	TRBD1	TRBV20-1	many	TGCAGTGCCCCGGGACAGGGGTTCGGAAAACTGTTTTTT	CSAPGQGFGKLFF
TRBJ2-7	NA	TRBV5-6	many	TGTGCCAGCAGCTCGGGACGAAACTACGAGCAGTACTTC	CASSSGRNYEQYF
TRBJ1-1	NA	TRBV12-3/TRBV12-4	many	TGTGCCAGCAGTGAGTGGACGGGAAACACTGAAGCTTTCTTT	CASSEWTGNTEAFF
TRBJ2-1	TRBD2	TRBV20-1	many	TGCAGTGCAACTAGCGGGTTTAACAATGAGCAGTTCTTC	CSATSGFNNEQFF
TRBJ2-7	NA	TRBV6-1	many	TGTGCCAGCACCCTGAACAGTTTCTACGAGCAGTACTTC	CASTLNSFYEQYF
TRBJ1-4	TRBD1	TRBV20-1	many	TGCAGTGCCGGCCAGGGGGATGATGAAAAACTGTTTTTT	CSAGQGDDEKLFF
TRBJ2-5	TRBD2	TRBV2	many	TGTGCCAGCAGTCTAACTAGCGGTGGTTACCAAGAGACCCAGTACTTC	CASSLTSGGYQETQYF
TRBJ2-5	TRBD2	TRBV7-3	NA	TGTGCCAGCAGCGCCGGGACTAGCGGGGGGGCCTGGTATACCCAGTACTTC	CASSAGTSGGAWYTQYF
TRBJ1-2	NA	TRBV7-9	many	TGTGCCAGCAGCTTAAAGGCAGGCAAGGACTATGGCTACACCTTC	CASSLKAGKDYGYTF